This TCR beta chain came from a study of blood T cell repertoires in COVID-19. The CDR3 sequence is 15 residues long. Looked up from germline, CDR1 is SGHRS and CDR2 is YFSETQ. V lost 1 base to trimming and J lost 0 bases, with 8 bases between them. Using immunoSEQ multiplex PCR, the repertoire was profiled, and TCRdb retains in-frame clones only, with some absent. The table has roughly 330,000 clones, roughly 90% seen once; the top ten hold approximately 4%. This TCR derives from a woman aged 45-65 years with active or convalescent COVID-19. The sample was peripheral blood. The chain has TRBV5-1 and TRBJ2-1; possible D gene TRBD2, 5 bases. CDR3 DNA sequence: TGCGCCAGCAGCTTGATAGCGAGCTCCTACAATGAGCAGTTCTTC. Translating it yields CASSLIASSYNEQFF. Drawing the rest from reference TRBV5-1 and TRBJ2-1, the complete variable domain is KAGVTQTPRYLIKTRGQQVTLSCSPISGHRSVSWYQQTPGQGLQFLFEYFSETQRNKGNFPGRFSGRQFSNSRSEMNVSTLELGDSALYLCASSLIASSYNEQFFGPGTRLTVL.